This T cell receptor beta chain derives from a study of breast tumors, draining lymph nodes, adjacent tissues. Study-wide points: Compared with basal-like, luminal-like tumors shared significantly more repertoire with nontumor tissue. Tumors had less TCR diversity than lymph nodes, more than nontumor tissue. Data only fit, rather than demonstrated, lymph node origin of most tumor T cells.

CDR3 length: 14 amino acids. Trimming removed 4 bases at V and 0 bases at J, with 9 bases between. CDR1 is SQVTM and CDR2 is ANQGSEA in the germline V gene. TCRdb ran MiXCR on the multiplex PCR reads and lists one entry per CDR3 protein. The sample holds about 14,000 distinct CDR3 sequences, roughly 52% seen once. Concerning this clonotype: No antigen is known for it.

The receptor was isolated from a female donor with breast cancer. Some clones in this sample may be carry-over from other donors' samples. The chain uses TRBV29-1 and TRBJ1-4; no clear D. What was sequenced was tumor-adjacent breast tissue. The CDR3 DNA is TGCAGCGTTGGCCGGGCCTCAACTAATGAAAAACTGTTTTTT. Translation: CSVGRASTNEKLFF.